A selection of T cell receptor beta chains follows, all from one sample in a study of blood T cell repertoires in COVID-19. Sequenced by immunoSEQ multiplex PCR; TCRdb stores in-frame clones only, minus some. The data show a few hundred thousand clones, with approximately 80% seen just once and less than 4% held by the top ten. Sequenced sample: peripheral blood. These receptors all come from a woman aged 18-35 years with acute or convalescent COVID-19. The CDR3 runs from the conserved cysteine through the conserved F or W.

>TRBV10-3|15|TRBJ2-3
CAISEGTSSTDTQYF
>TRBV12-3/TRBV12-4|13|TRBJ2-1
CASSLWRTDEQFF
>TRBV19|13|TRBJ1-1
CAISDRQNTEAFF
>TRBV30|15|TRBJ2-1
CAWSVLAGASNEQFF
>TRBV18|14|TRBJ1-4
CASSPTATNEKLFF
>TRBV27|17|TRBJ1-6
CASSSNRGSSYNSPLHF
>TRBV3-1/TRBV3-2|16|TRBJ2-7
CASSASGTSGRGEQYF
>TRBV6-2/TRBV6-3|13|TRBJ2-1
CASSLVVVNEQFF
>TRBV1|18|TRBJ2-7
CTSSQGAGREPPMDEQYF
>TRBV5-1|17|TRBJ1-3
CASSLVPGGGSGNTIYF
>TRBV2|15|TRBJ1-5
CASSDGQGRRQPQHF
>TRBV7-9|15|TRBJ2-1
CASSLVGGLRSEQFF
>TRBV28|13|TRBJ2-7
CASSFSGAYEQYF
>TRBV3-1/TRBV3-2|13|TRBJ2-7
CASRGQTFYEQYF
>TRBV6-5|15|TRBJ2-1
CASSYTQTSGNEEFF
>TRBV6-1|14|TRBJ2-7
CASSEQGSSYEQYF
>TRBV7-9|13|TRBJ1-6
CASSRLGVSPLHF
>TRBV19|14|TRBJ1-3
CASSTGQRGNTIYF
>TRBV11-2|14|TRBJ2-7
CASSRGTSFAEQYF
>TRBV27|15|TRBJ2-1
CASSVSGNSYNEQFF
>TRBV12-3/TRBV12-4|12|TRBJ1-2
CASRSPLRGYTF
>TRBV5-1|15|TRBJ2-2
CASSRRESNTGELFF
>TRBV19|14|TRBJ2-1
CASSIGGDYNEQFF
>TRBV18|15|TRBJ2-5
CASSPRATPGETQYF
>TRBV7-3|15|TRBJ2-5
CASSPGQGRWETQYF
>TRBV29-1|11|TRBJ1-4
CSAWFREKLFF
>TRBV27|17|TRBJ1-4
CASRFSAAGSPNEKLFF
>TRBV18|15|TRBJ1-1
CASSPITTRNTEAFF
>TRBV15|15|TRBJ2-7
CATSRVMTSSYEQYF
>TRBV7-2|16|TRBJ2-2
CASRNGQPRGTGELFF
>TRBV4-1|15|TRBJ1-5
CASSLGPDSNQPQHF
>TRBV27|15|TRBJ2-2
CASRTGMGNTGELFF
>TRBV25-1|14|TRBJ2-2
CASYSGRAPGELFF
>TRBV11-2|17|TRBJ2-3
CASSRGAGTGITDTQYF
>TRBV3-1/TRBV3-2|20|TRBJ2-1
CASSQEGGLAGGISYNEQFF
>TRBV14|14|TRBJ1-2
CASSQEGSYYGYTF
>TRBV7-6|16|TRBJ2-3
CASSKGWGSGTDTQYF
>TRBV18|13|TRBJ2-3
CASSPRTGDTQYF
>TRBV13|15|TRBJ1-2
CASSWGTFPRGGYTF
>TRBV5-4|16|TRBJ2-7
CASSLPLGQGDPEQYF
>TRBV18|12|TRBJ2-7
CASSLDSIDRYF
>TRBV7-9|14|TRBJ2-7
CASSRQQGSYEQYF
>TRBV14|15|TRBJ2-1
CASSPRLTRRNEQFF
>TRBV6-5|14|TRBJ2-2
CASRAGAGAGELFF
>TRBV7-6|14|TRBJ2-5
CASSLSGRRETQYF
>TRBV11-2|14|TRBJ2-7
CASSLQTGPYEQYF
>TRBV6-1|12|TRBJ2-1
CSTSGSSNEQFF
>TRBV11-3|12|TRBJ2-7
CASSYRVYEQYF
>TRBV6-2/TRBV6-3|16|TRBJ2-7
CASSYPETPHRYEQYF
>TRBV9|13|TRBJ2-5
CASSVGGAETQYF
>TRBV5-4|18|TRBJ2-5
CASSLGTSARGAKETQYF
>TRBV18|15|TRBJ1-1
CASSPQEGRGTEAFF
>TRBV27|13|TRBJ1-2
CASSLRVGGGYTF